Listed here are 8 T cell receptor beta chains from one sample, sequenced in a study of cytomegalovirus exposure and HLA in healthy donors. The PCR was carried out with 60 Vbeta primers and 13 Jbeta primers. TCRdb's copy holds only in-frame clones and misses some; the assay was immunoSEQ multiplex PCR. The sample includes about 110,000 clones, about 75% seen only once; the top ten take 2.5%. Sequencing input: PBMCs. The receptors were gathered from a middle-aged man in good health and CMV-seronegative.

The chain employs TRBV4-1 and TRBJ2-2; D uncertain. Germline-derived CDR1 and CDR2 are MGHRA and YSYEKL. The CDR3 runs to 16 residues. Trimming removed 4 bases from V and 0 bases from J, with 12 bases in between. The CDR3 loop is CASSPYVLANTGELFF. In DNA, the CDR3 is TGCGCCAGCAGCCCATACGTTCTAGCGAACACCGGGGAGCTGTTTTTT.

The chain's CDR3 is CASGTGGLETQYF. CDR3 DNA: TGTGCCAGCGGGACAGGGGGCTTGGAGACCCAGTACTTC. The chain couples TRBV10-3 to TRBJ2-5; 12 bases are shared with TRBD1. V was clipped by 10 bases and J by 5 bases; unmatched bases: 5. Germline lookup yields CDR1 ENHRY and CDR2 SYGVKD. The CDR3 covers 13 residues.

The genes are TRBV2 and TRBJ1-1; D is unresolved. With 6 bases removed from V and 5 bases from J, the gap between germline ends came to 10 bases. There are 12 residues in the CDR3. CDR1 and CDR2 (germline): SNHLY, FYNNEI. The CDR3: CASRPSNTEAFF. CDR3 nucleotide sequence: TGTGCCAGCAGGCCCTCTAATACTGAAGCTTTCTTT. Combining the CDR3 with reference TRBV2 and TRBJ1-1 gives the whole variable domain EPEVTQTPSHQVTQMGQEVILRCVPISNHLYFYWYRQILGQKVEFLVSFYNNEISEKSEIFDDQFSVERPDGSNFTLKIRSTKLEDSAMYFCASRPSNTEAFFGQGTRLTVV.

The genes are TRBV2 and TRBJ1-4; 8 positions match TRBD1. V gave up 7 bases and J gave up 5 bases; unmatched junction bases: 3. There are 13 residues in the CDR3. Germline CDR1 and CDR2: SNHLY and FYNNEI. CDR3 sequence reads: CASNRQGNEKLFF. The CDR3 bases are TGTGCCAGCAACCGACAGGGGAATGAAAAACTGTTTTTT. The full variable domain, in which reference TRBV2 and TRBJ1-4 provide the parts outside the CDR3, is EPEVTQTPSHQVTQMGQEVILRCVPISNHLYFYWYRQILGQKVEFLVSFYNNEISEKSEIFDDQFSVERPDGSNFTLKIRSTKLEDSAMYFCASNRQGNEKLFFGSGTQLSVL.

The chain combines TRBV4-2 with TRBJ1-5; no firm D call. Germline values: CDR1 LGHNA, CDR2 YNFKEQ. V lost 0 bases, J lost 5 bases, and 5 bases lay in between. The CDR3 spans 13 residues. The chain's CDR3 is CASSQDRDQPQHF. The DNA of the CDR3 is TGTGCCAGCAGCCAAGATCGCGATCAGCCCCAGCATTTT.

The CDR3, as DNA: TGTGCCAGCAGCTTAGGGGGACAGGGGGCCGATGAGCAGTTCTTC. Protein product: CASSLGGQGADEQFF. The rearrangement links TRBV11-3 to TRBJ2-1; 12 bases fit TRBD1. The CDR3 sequence is 15 residues long. After removal of 1 base from V and 8 bases from J, the junction contained 3 bases not matched to a gene. Germline V lookup: CDR1 SGHNT, CDR2 YENEEA.

The chain has TRBV27 and TRBJ2-7; 8 positions agree with TRBD2. Germline V gives CDR1 MNHEY, CDR2 SMNVEV (reference sequence). V lost 6 bases to trimming and J lost 1 base; unmatched junction nucleotides: 5. The CDR3 is 14 amino acids. DNA for the CDR3: TGTGCCAGCAGGCCCTCGGGGGGGTCCTACGAGCAGTACTTC. Protein: CASRPSGGSYEQYF.

This rearrangement joins TRBV6-6 to TRBJ1-2; a weak D match, TRBD1 (6 bases). Per the germline V gene, CDR1 is MNHNY and CDR2 is SVGAGI (reference sequence). The length of the CDR3 is 15 residues. V lost 6 bases, J lost 0 bases, and 14 bases lay in between. CDR3: CASSQPGQANYGYTF. In DNA form, the CDR3 reads TGTGCCAGCAGCCAACCGGGACAAGCTAACTATGGCTACACCTTC.